Sequencing of this T cell receptor (beta chain) was carried out in a study of blood T cell repertoires in COVID-19. Study background: PBMCs, B-cell-depleted T cells, or T cells provided the cDNA or gDNA that made up the material.

Cohort 3 recovery required two negative PCRs, clearance, or symptom resolution. Per germline, CDR1 MNHEY and CDR2 SMNVEV (reference sequence). The V and J ends lost 4 bases and 5 bases respectively, with 16 bases between them. The CDR3 has 15 amino acids. Authors' methods: Estimation of nucleated cell counts relied on the amplification of reference gene primers. Some clones are missing from TCRdb's copy, which holds only in-frame ones; the method was immunoSEQ multiplex PCR. The V and J calls and clone size are taken from that table; D and trimming were inferred from the DNA. The data show approximately 300,000 clones, with 90% seen just once and 2% to 3% held by the top ten.

This sequence joins TRBV27 and TRBJ2-3; D perhaps matches TRBD2 (6 bases). Sequenced material: PBMCs or T cells enriched from blood (not recorded which). The sequence was collected from a man aged 60 to 75 who had recovered from COVID-19. Here the CDR3 reads CASSSGLPRGDTQYF. DNA for the CDR3: TGTGCCAGCAGTTCGGGACTTCCTCGGGGAGATACGCAGTATTTT.